The 30 T cell receptor beta chains in this list originate from one sample, sequenced in a study of prognosis after radiotherapy for stage I lung cancer. Template was genomic DNA; TCR beta CDR3 amplified in two multiplex PCR rounds. Gene-specific primers for each TRBV and TRBJ gene drove first-round PCR. TCRdb reprocessed the multiplex PCR reads via MiXCR and lists one record per CDR3 protein. The data hold nearly 25,000 distinct CDR3 sequences, with under 40% observed a single time. The starting material was PBMCs, obtained before or after stereotactic body radiation therapy (not recorded which). The receptor source for this set is a donor of 50 years or more with non-small cell lung cancer.

This clonotype was counted a single time. V usage is TRBV6-1 and J usage is TRBJ2-7, with D tentatively TRBD2 (6 bases). The length of the CDR3 is 14 residues. V lost 6 bases and J 0 bases, leaving 12 bases between the germline ends. Germline-derived CDR1 and CDR2 are MNHNS and SASEGT. The CDR3: CASSWDGSSYEQYF. DNA for the CDR3: TGTGCCAGCAGCTGGGACGGGAGCTCCTACGAGCAGTACTTC.

Concerning this clonotype itself: This may stem from a read error, because a much larger clone lies one nucleotide away. The J gene is TRBJ2-2, the V gene TRBV3-1; D is possibly TRBD1 (5 bases). Looked up from germline, CDR1 is LGHDT and CDR2 is YNNKEL (reference sequence). V lost 0 bases and J lost 9, with 11 bases in between. The CDR3 consists of 14 residues. CDR3 sequence (DNA): TGTGCCAGCAGCCAAGAAGGGGCGACCTGGGAGCTGTTTTTT. This translates into CASSQEGATWELFF.

To note about this clonotype: This likely stems from a read error, as it lies one base from a far larger clone. The chain combines TRBV10-3 with TRBJ1-2, with TRBD1 matching over 7 bases. V was pared by 6 bases and J by 1 base, with 8 bases of the junction left unmatched. The CDR3 contains 15 residues. Germline CDR1 is ENHRY and CDR2 is SYGVKD. CDR3 sequence reads: CAISGWDSFNYGYTF. As DNA, the CDR3 is TGTGCCATCAGCGGCTGGGACAGCTTTAACTATGGCTACACCTTC.

The table lists this clonotype with many counts. This chain joins TRBV4-2 and TRBJ1-5, with D unresolved. V lost 0 bases, J lost 2 bases, and 11 bases lay in between. CDR1 LGHNA and CDR2 YNFKEQ come from the germline V gene. The CDR3 consists of 16 residues. The CDR3 here is CASSQDSGMGNQPQHF. CDR3 DNA sequence: TGTGCCAGCAGCCAAGATTCTGGGATGGGCAATCAGCCCCAGCATTTT.

The chain carries TRBV28 and TRBJ2-7; TRBD1 agrees at 8 bases. The V segment lost 6 bases and the J segment 6 bases; nucleotides outside the gene matches: 13. The CDR3 contains 15 residues. Germline CDR1 is MDHEN and CDR2 is SYDVKM. The CDR3 here is CASSLPGQVAPEQYF. As DNA, the CDR3 is TGTGCCAGCAGCCTTCCGGGACAGGTGGCGCCCGAGCAGTACTTC.

The sample holds many counts of this clonotype. V is TRBV3-1 and J is TRBJ1-2; 12 bases match TRBD1. This CDR3 contains 16 residues. The trim removed 4 bases at V and 6 bases at J, leaving 9 bases unmatched. CDR1 LGHDT and CDR2 YNNKEL come from the germline V gene (reference sequence). Here the CDR3 reads CASSPRGTGGANGYTF. DNA for the CDR3: TGTGCCAGCAGCCCCCGTGGGACAGGGGGCGCGAATGGCTACACCTTC.

The sample holds many counts of this clonotype. The chain employs TRBV7-7 and TRBJ2-3; TRBD1 matches at 8 bases. The length of the CDR3 is 15 residues. CDR1 and CDR2 (germline): SSHAT, FNYEAQ (reference sequence). Trimming cost V 3 bases and J 0 bases; bases outside gene matches: 2. The CDR3: CASSLAGGSTDTQYF. The CDR3 nucleotides are TGTGCCAGCAGCTTGGCAGGGGGCAGCACAGATACGCAGTATTTT.

Many counts were recorded for this clonotype. The J gene is TRBJ1-4, the V gene TRBV11-2; TRBD1 matches 7 bases. The CDR3 has 15 amino acids. Germline V gene data show CDR1 as SGHAT and CDR2 as FQNNGV. The trim removed 1 base at V and 6 bases at J, leaving 5 bases unmatched. The chain's CDR3 is CASSLGDRDYEKLFF. Here the CDR3 DNA reads TGTGCCAGCAGCTTAGGAGACAGGGATTATGAAAAACTGTTTTTT.

The sample holds many counts of this clonotype. This sequence joins TRBV4-2 and TRBJ2-5; D uncertain. The V gene lost 3 bases and the J gene lost 0 bases, with 8 bases spanning the gap. Germline V lookup: CDR1 LGHNA, CDR2 YNFKEQ. CDR3 length equals 14 residues. The CDR3 spells CASSHGRDQETQYF. For the CDR3, the DNA is TGTGCCAGCAGCCACGGACGGGACCAAGAGACCCAGTACTTC.

The chain couples TRBV5-1 to TRBJ1-1; D is unresolved. Trimming shortened V by 4 bases and J by 4 bases, and 17 bases separated the two germline ends. The CDR3 contains 15 residues. Looked up from germline, CDR1 is SGHRS and CDR2 is YFSETQ. The CDR3 DNA reads as TGCGCCAGCAGCGTGCCCTTAGGTGCATGCACTGAAGCTTTCTTT. Protein sequence: CASSVPLGACTEAFF.

A remark on this clonotype: The junction and the germline gene differ at one end; a read error may be behind it. V gene TRBV12-3 or TRBV12-4 combines with J gene TRBJ1-5; D gene uncertain. The CDR3 extends over 13 amino acids. CDR3 loop: CASSLSMGQPHHF. The CDR3 DNA reads as TGTGCCAGCAGTTTATCCATGGGTCAGCCCCATCATTTT.

In its sample, this clonotype was seen many times. This chain links TRBV11-2 with TRBJ1-1; the D is unclear. Trimming stripped 3 bases from V and 2 bases from J, with 7 bases between. The length of the CDR3 is 13 residues. Germline CDR1 SGHAT, CDR2 FQNNGV. The CDR3 region is CASSLGGNTEAFF. The DNA for the CDR3 is TGTGCCAGCAGCTTGGGCGGAAACACTGAAGCTTTCTTT.

This clonotype was seen many times. This chain links TRBV5-1 with TRBJ2-2; D unresolved. CDR1 and CDR2 (germline): SGHRS, YFSETQ. The CDR3 has 16 amino acids. V was trimmed by 5 bases and J by 0 bases, leaving 14 bases between them. The CDR3 reads CASSPRPGSNTGELFF. CDR3 bases: TGCGCCAGCAGTCCGCGTCCGGGTTCGAACACCGGGGAGCTGTTTTTT.

Many counts were recorded for this clonotype. This chain links TRBV6-7 with TRBJ1-1; D is unresolved. TRBV6-7 is sorted into the ORF group, with uncertain function. The V end lost 4 bases, the J end lost 8 bases, and 23 bases lay between the germline ends. This CDR3 comprises 16 residues. The DNA for the CDR3 is TGTGCCAGCAGTTTCATACTAAAGCCCCACCGTAGGGAAGCTTTCTTT. This translates into CASSFILKPHRREAFF.

This clonotype was detected ten times or more. The chain links TRBV11-2 to TRBJ2-1; D is possibly TRBD1 or TRBD2 (5 bases each). Germline-derived CDR1 and CDR2 are SGHAT and FQNNGV. Trimming took 4 bases from V and 6 from J, leaving 10 bases between them. CDR3 size: 13 residues. In DNA, the CDR3 is TGTGCCAGCAGCTGGGCCGGGGCCAATGAGCAGTTCTTC. Translated: CASSWAGANEQFF.

On this clonotype: A much larger clone is a single base away; this may be a read error. The chain has TRBV19 and TRBJ2-6; TRBD1 matches at 10 bases. J lost 1 base, V lost 7 bases, and 10 bases had no gene match. CDR1 is LNHDA, CDR2 SQIVND, per germline (reference sequence). CDR3 length equals 18 residues. The CDR3 protein is CASIPSTGGESGANVLTF. The CDR3 nucleotides read TGTGCCAGTATCCCGTCGACAGGGGGCGAGTCTGGGGCCAACGTCCTGACTTTC.

J is TRBJ2-7 and V is TRBV5-4, with D possibly matching TRBD2 (5 bases). V was trimmed by 3 bases and J by 2 bases, leaving 15 bases between them. The CDR3 runs to 15 residues. Germline V gives CDR1 SGHNT, CDR2 YYREEE (reference sequence). This CDR3 is CASSSGSDRTYEQYF. In nucleotides, the CDR3 is TGTGCCAGCAGCTCGGGGTCGGATCGGACCTACGAGCAGTACTTC.

Concerning this clonotype itself: A read error may explain this, as a much larger clone is one base away. V usage is TRBV5-1 and J usage is TRBJ1-1, with D possibly TRBD1 on 6 matching bases. CDR1 and CDR2 (germline): SGHRS, YFSETQ. CDR3 size: 15 residues. The V and J ends lost 5 bases and 0 bases respectively, with 14 bases between them. CDR3 DNA sequence: TGCGCCAGCAGTGGAGGGGGTGGAATGAACACTGAAGCTTTCTTT. It specifies CASSGGGGMNTEAFF.

This clonotype has at least ten counts. The chain has TRBV5-1 and TRBJ1-4; a possible D gene is TRBD1 (6 bases). The V gene's germline CDR1 is SGHRS and CDR2 YFSETQ. CDR3 length equals 14 residues. The ends were cut back, 4 bases at V and 3 bases at J, with 10 bases in the middle. This chain's CDR3 is CASSQDSSNEKLFF. CDR3 DNA sequence: TGCGCCAGCAGCCAGGACAGTTCTAATGAAAAACTGTTTTTT.

About this clonotype: A much larger clonotype is one base distant, so this may be a read error. V gene TRBV7-8 combines with J gene TRBJ2-7; D is unresolved. There are 13 residues in the CDR3. The germline V and J ends were trimmed by 5 bases and 1 base, with 9 bases remaining between them. In germline, CDR1 is SGHVS, CDR2 FQNEAQ. CDR3 protein: CASSPVGSYEQYF. The CDR3 coding sequence is TGTGCCAGCAGCCCCGTGGGGTCCTACGAGCAGTACTTC.

At least ten counts were recorded for this clonotype. The CDR3 spells CASSLGTGSTGELFF. As DNA, the CDR3 is TGTGCCAGCAGCTTGGGTACAGGATCCACCGGGGAGCTGTTTTTT. The J gene is TRBJ2-2, the V gene TRBV7-3, with D possibly TRBD1 on 5 matching bases. The CDR3 runs to 15 residues. Germline CDR1 is SGHTA and CDR2 is FQGTGA. Trimming took off 3 bases at V and 4 bases at J, with 12 bases between the two ends. Based on the CDR3 plus reference TRBV7-3 and TRBJ2-2, the full variable domain is GAGVSQTPSNKVTEKGKYVELRCDPISGHTALYWYRQSLGQGPEFLIYFQGTGAADDSGLPNDRFFAVRPEGSVSTLKIQRTERGDSAVYLCASSLGTGSTGELFFGEGSRLTVL.

This clonotype came up many times. The V gene is TRBV7-2, the J gene TRBJ2-7; TRBD1 agrees at 7 bases. Germline CDR1 SGHTA, CDR2 FQGNSA. The trim removed 5 bases at V and 6 bases at J, leaving 10 bases unmatched. CDR3 length: 14 amino acids. This chain's CDR3 is CASSPTRGSGEQYF. The DNA of the CDR3 is TGTGCCAGCAGCCCAACCAGGGGGTCGGGCGAGCAGTACTTC.

This clonotype was detected ten times or more. The rearrangement uses TRBV18 and TRBJ1-3; D remains unclear. Germline CDR1 KGHSH, CDR2 LQKENI. This CDR3 is built from 13 residues. Trimming removed 2 bases from V and 0 bases from J, with 2 bases in between. CDR3 sequence: CASSPDSGNTIYF. The CDR3 DNA follows: TGTGCCAGCTCACCAGACTCTGGAAACACCATATATTTT. Variable domain in full (rest from reference TRBV18 and TRBJ1-3): NAGVMQNPRHLVRRRGQEARLRCSPMKGHSHVYWYRQLPEEGLKFMVYLQKENIIDESGMPKERFSAEFPKEGPSILRIQQVVRGDSAAYFCASSPDSGNTIYFGEGSWLTVV.

This clonotype was seen at least ten times. The chain couples TRBV7-8 to TRBJ1-4; D may be TRBD1 (5 bases). CDR1 SGHVS and CDR2 FQNEAQ come from the germline V gene. V lost 1 base to trimming and J lost 5 bases, with 11 bases between them. CDR3 length: 15 residues. The CDR3 region is CASSLVQGSNEKLFF. CDR3 bases: TGTGCCAGCAGCTTAGTTCAGGGCTCAAATGAAAAACTGTTTTTT.

This clonotype was observed at least ten times. CDR3 in amino acids: CASSSPAGEGADTQYF. DNA for the CDR3: TGTGCCAGCAGTTCCCCGGCGGGAGAGGGTGCAGATACGCAGTATTTT. The chain employs TRBV27 and TRBJ2-3; 7 bases match TRBD2. The ends lost 4 bases at V and 4 bases at J; junction bases unmatched: 11. The CDR3 length is 16 residues. Germline V CDR1 and CDR2: MNHEY, SMNVEV (reference sequence).

This clonotype appeared once. The J gene is TRBJ1-2, the V gene TRBV18; D possibly corresponds to TRBD1 (6 bases). V was clipped by 6 bases and J by 5 bases, with 10 bases between them. The CDR3 has 12 amino acids. CDR1 KGHSH and CDR2 LQKENI come from the germline V gene. CDR3 in amino acids: CASSAGVYGYTF. As DNA, the CDR3 is TGTGCCAGCTCCGCAGGGGTGTATGGCTACACCTTC.

This clonotype has at least ten counts. The gene calls are TRBV28 and TRBJ2-7, with D possibly TRBD2 on 6 matching bases. Trimming removed 2 bases from V and 7 bases from J, with 6 bases in between. This CDR3 has 11 amino acids. The V gene's germline CDR1 is MDHEN and CDR2 SYDVKM. The CDR3 nucleotides read TGTGCCAGCAGTTTACGGGGGGAGCAGTACTTC. Its protein product is CASSLRGEQYF.

The V gene is TRBV4-1, the J gene TRBJ1-1; D is undetermined. The germline V gene has CDR1 MGHRA and CDR2 YSYEKL. This CDR3 spans 13 amino acids. The V end was cut by 5 bases, the J end by 5 bases, with 12 bases between. The DNA for the CDR3 is TGCGCCAGCAGCTTGGAGAAGACTACTGAAGCTTTCTTT. As protein: CASSLEKTTEAFF.

This clonotype was counted many times. The J gene is TRBJ1-5, the V gene TRBV24-1; 7 bases map to TRBD1. The CDR3 spans 15 residues. The V and J ends lost 9 bases and 0 bases, in that order; junction bases with no gene match: 7. In germline, CDR1 is KGHDR, CDR2 SFDVKD. The CDR3: CATSGTDNSNQPQHF. The DNA for the CDR3 is TGTGCCACCTCCGGGACAGACAATAGCAATCAGCCCCAGCATTTT.

This sequence joins TRBV11-3 and TRBJ2-3; D remains unclear. The V and J ends lost 4 bases and 2 bases respectively, with 10 bases between them. Germline V gene sequence: CDR1 SGHNT, CDR2 YENEEA. This CDR3 comprises 14 residues. CDR3 sequence reads: CASSSSVITDTQYF. The CDR3 DNA sequence: TGTGCCAGCAGCTCGAGCGTAATCACAGATACGCAGTATTTT.